Here is one T cell receptor beta chain with its context. This CDR3 contains 16 residues. Germline V gene data show CDR1 as LNHNV and CDR2 as YYDKDF (reference sequence). Between the trimmed V and J ends, which lost 1 base and 1 base, there was a span of 13 bases. In the original analysis: From reference gene primer amplification, estimates of nucleated cell counts were derived. Some clones are missing from TCRdb's copy, which holds only in-frame ones; the method was immunoSEQ multiplex PCR. For V, J and clone size, that table is used; D and trimming come from the DNA. The sample lists about 170,000 clones, roughly 86% occurring once. The sample comes from a study of blood T cell repertoires in COVID-19. The overall study: The United States, Italy and Spain were the sources of the acute and convalescent COVID-19 samples. T cells, B-cell-depleted T cells, or PBMCs provided the cDNA or gDNA that served as material.

V gene TRBV15 combines with J gene TRBJ1-1; perhaps TRBD1 as D (5 bases). This clonotype was obtained from a woman of 80 years or more with COVID-19, enrolled during active disease. The sample comprised peripheral blood. CDR3 region: CATSRVGNRQNTEAFF. In DNA form, the CDR3 reads TGTGCCACCAGCAGAGTAGGGAACAGGCAGAACACTGAAGCTTTCTTT.